This T cell receptor (beta chain) was profiled in a study of blood T cell repertoires in COVID-19. V lost 2 bases and J lost 7; bases outside the gene matches: 17. In germline, CDR1 is PRHDT, CDR2 FYEKMQ (reference sequence). This CDR3 comprises 18 residues. Using immunoSEQ multiplex PCR, the repertoire was profiled, and TCRdb retains in-frame clones only, with some absent. The sample contains some 160,000 clones, over 80% of which appear only once. The sequenced sample consisted of peripheral blood. The gene calls are TRBV13 and TRBJ2-5, with 9 bases identical to TRBD2. The origin of this receptor is a man between 70 and 80 years old who had recovered from COVID-19. Here the CDR3 DNA reads TGTGCCAGCAGCTTACGGGGTGAAGCTAGCGGGACGTGGGGGACCCAGTACTTC. It is translated as CASSLRGEASGTWGTQYF.